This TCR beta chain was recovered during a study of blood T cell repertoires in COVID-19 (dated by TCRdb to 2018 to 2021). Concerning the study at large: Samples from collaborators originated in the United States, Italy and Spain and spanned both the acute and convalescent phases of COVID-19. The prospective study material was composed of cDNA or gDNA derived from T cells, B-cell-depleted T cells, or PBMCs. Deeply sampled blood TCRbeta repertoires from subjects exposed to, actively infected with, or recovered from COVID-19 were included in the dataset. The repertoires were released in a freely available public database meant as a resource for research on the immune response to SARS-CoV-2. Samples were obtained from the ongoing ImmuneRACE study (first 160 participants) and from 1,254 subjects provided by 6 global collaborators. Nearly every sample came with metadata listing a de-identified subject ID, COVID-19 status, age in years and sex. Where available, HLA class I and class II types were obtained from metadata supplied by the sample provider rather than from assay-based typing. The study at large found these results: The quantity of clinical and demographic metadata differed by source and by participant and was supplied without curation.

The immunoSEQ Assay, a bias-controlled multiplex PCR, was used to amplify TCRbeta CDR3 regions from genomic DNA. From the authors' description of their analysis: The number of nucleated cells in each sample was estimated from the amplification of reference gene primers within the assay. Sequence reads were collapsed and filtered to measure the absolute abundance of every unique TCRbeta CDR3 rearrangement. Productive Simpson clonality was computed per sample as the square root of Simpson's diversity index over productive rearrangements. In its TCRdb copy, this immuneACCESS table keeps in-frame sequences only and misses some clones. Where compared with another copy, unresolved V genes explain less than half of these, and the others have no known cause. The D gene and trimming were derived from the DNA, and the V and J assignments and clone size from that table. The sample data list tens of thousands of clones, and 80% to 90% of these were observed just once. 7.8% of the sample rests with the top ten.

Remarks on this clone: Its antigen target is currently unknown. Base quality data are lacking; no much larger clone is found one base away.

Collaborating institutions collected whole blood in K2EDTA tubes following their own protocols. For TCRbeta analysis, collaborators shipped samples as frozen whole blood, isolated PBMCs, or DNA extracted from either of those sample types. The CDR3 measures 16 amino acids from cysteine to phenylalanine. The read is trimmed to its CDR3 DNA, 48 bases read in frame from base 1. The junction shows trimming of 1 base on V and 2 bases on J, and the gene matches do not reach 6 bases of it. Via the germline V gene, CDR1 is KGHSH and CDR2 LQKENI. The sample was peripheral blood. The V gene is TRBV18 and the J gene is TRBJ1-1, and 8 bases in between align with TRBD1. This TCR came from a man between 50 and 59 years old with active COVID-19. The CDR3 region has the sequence CASSPLPGGQNTEAFF. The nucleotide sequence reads TGTGCCAGCTCACCACTGCCAGGGGGCCAAAACACTGAAGCTTTCTTT.